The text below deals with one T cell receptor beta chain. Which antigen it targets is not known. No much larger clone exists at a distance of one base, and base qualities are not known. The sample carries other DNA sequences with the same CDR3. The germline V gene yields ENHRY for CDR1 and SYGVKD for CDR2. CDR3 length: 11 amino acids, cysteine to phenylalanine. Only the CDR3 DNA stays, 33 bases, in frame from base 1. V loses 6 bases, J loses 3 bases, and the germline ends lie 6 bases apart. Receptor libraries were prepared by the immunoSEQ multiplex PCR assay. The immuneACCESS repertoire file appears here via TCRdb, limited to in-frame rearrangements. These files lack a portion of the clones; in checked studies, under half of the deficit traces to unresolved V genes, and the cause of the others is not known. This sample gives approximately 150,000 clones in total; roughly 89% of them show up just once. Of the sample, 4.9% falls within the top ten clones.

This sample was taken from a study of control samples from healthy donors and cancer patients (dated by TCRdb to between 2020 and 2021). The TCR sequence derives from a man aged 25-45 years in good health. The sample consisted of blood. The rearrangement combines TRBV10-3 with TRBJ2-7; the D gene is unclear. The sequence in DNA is TGTGCCATCAGCCCGGGCTACGAGCAGTACTTC. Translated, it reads CAISPGYEQYF.